The clone carrying this T cell receptor beta chain was seen only a few times. What it recognizes is unknown. This sample is part of a study of STAT5B mutations in CD4+ large granular lymphocyte leukemia. Study-wide findings and caveats: Main leukemic clonotypes were patient-specific, but roughly 23% appeared at low frequency elsewhere.

Sequencing was performed with immunoSEQ multiplex PCR; in TCRdb, only in-frame clones are kept and a portion is missing. The sample records under 50,000 clones, approximately 84% being singletons. Deletions cut 6 bases from V and 2 bases from J, with 11 bases between. The CDR3 runs to 13 residues. Germline V gives CDR1 MGHDK, CDR2 SYGVNS. This sequence joins TRBV25-1 and TRBJ2-7; the D gene is possibly TRBD2 (6 bases). This TCR came from a human donor in good health. The sequenced sample consisted of CD4+ T cells from blood buffy coats. CDR3 nucleotide sequence: TGTGCCAGCAGGGAGGCGGGGACCTACGAGCAGTACTTC. Translated, it gives CASREAGTYEQYF.